At least ten counts were recorded for the clone carrying this T cell receptor beta chain. CDR1 and CDR2 (germline): DFQATT, SNEGSKA (reference sequence). The V and J ends lost 6 bases and 6 bases respectively, with 14 bases between them. The CDR3 has 12 amino acids. This sample was included in a study of T cells in Graves' hyperthyroidism and ophthalmopathy. Amplified regions were TCR beta CDR3 sequences from RNA transcripts. The primer set for the first-round RT-PCR of the TCR CDR3 was HTBI. MiXCR, applied by TCRdb to the multiplex PCR reads, yields one record per CDR3 protein. The sample has 550,000 to 600,000 distinct CDR3 sequences; around 46% are singletons.

This chain uses TRBV20-1 with TRBJ1-2; D is uncertain. The sequenced sample consisted of peripheral blood or thyroid tissue (not recorded which). This clonotype was sampled from an adult woman with Graves' disease, either hyperthyroidism or ophthalmopathy (not recorded which). The CDR3 here is CSAPRLLDGYTF. The CDR3 DNA is TGCAGTGCCCCGCGTTTATTGGATGGCTACACCTTC.